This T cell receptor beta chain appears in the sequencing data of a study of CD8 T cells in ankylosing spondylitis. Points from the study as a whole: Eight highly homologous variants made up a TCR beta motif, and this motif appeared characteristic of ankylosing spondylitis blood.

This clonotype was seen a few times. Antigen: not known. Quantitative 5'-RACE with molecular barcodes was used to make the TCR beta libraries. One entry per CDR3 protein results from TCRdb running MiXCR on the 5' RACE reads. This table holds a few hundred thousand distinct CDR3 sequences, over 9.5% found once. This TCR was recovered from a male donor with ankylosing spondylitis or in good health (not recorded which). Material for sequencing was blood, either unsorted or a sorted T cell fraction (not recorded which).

Written as DNA, the CDR3 is TGCAGTGCTAGCTTTGACAGGGGCCGAGAGACCCAGTACTTC. This gives the protein CSASFDRGRETQYF. The V and J genes are TRBV20-1 and TRBJ2-5; TRBD1 aligns across 8 bases. CDR3 length: 14 residues. V lost 3 bases to trimming and J lost 4 bases; unmatched junction nucleotides: 7. Germline V gene sequence: CDR1 DFQATT, CDR2 SNEGSKA (reference sequence).